The clone carrying this TCR beta chain was seen only a few times. The antigen is unknown. The data are from a study of T cells after yellow fever vaccination. Overall study results and limits: A large majority of primary-vaccination clones showed up again after the booster (about 96% CD4, 88% CD8). Some clonotypes, a small share, were shared between CD4 and CD8 compartments. Highly abundant clonotypes carried over from the bulk population could end up in FACS-sorted repertoires as contaminants.

Germline V gene sequence: CDR1 LGHNA, CDR2 YSLEER. V was clipped by 4 bases and J by 0 bases, with 14 bases between them. This CDR3 spans 16 amino acids. The 5'RACE template-switching step produced TCR cDNA and added a universal primer site and UMIs. TCRdb used MiXCR to reprocess the 5' RACE reads, holding one entry per CDR3 protein. Here the sample spans some 260,000 distinct CDR3 sequences, over 4.5% being singletons. V and J are TRBV4-3 and TRBJ2-3; D not certain. The sequences come from CD4+ T cells sorted from PBMCs, collected on the day of the yellow fever booster vaccination. The sequence was collected from a man aged 18 to 29 who received the YFV17D yellow fever vaccine. CDR3: CASSPSPGQSTDTQYF. CDR3 sequence (DNA): TGCGCCAGCAGCCCATCCCCAGGCCAGAGCACAGATACGCAGTATTTT.